The T cell receptor (beta chain) under discussion was sequenced for a study of blood T cell repertoires in COVID-19. Only in-frame clones appear in the TCRdb table, and some are missing; sequencing was by immunoSEQ multiplex PCR. The sample holds 250,000 to 350,000 clones; roughly 87% are singletons and the top ten take 9.4%. V lost 3 bases and J lost 5, with 8 bases in between. CDR1 is SEHNR and CDR2 is FQNEAQ in the germline V gene (reference sequence). This CDR3 has 12 amino acids. Sequenced sample: peripheral blood. The V call is TRBV7-9, the J call TRBJ2-7; D remains ambiguous. The receptor comes from a young man with active or convalescent COVID-19. CDR3 loop: CASSFSYDEQYF. In DNA, the CDR3 is TGTGCCAGCAGCTTCTCCTATGACGAGCAGTACTTC.